Shown below are 2 T cell receptor beta chains from a single sample sequenced in a study of blood T cell repertoires in COVID-19. This table comes from immunoSEQ multiplex PCR, and its TCRdb copy is limited to in-frame clones, with some not included. The data show about 360,000 clones, roughly 86% seen once. The sample consisted of peripheral blood. These receptors all stem from a human donor in a cohort sampled during active COVID-19.

The chain joins TRBV7-9 to TRBJ2-5; possibly TRBD1 for D (6 bases). Germline values: CDR1 SEHNR, CDR2 FQNEAQ (reference sequence). V lost 1 base, J lost 0 bases, and 9 bases lay in between. The CDR3 is made up of 15 amino acids. Here the CDR3 DNA reads TGTGCCAGCAGCTTAGACAGGGCGTACCAAGAGACCCAGTACTTC. It codes for CASSLDRAYQETQYF.

The CDR3 nucleotides are TGTGCCAGCAATGGCGGGGACCGCTCCTACAATGAGCAGTTCTTC. It encodes CASNGGDRSYNEQFF. J is TRBJ2-1 and V is TRBV28; D possibly corresponds to TRBD2 (6 bases). V shed 7 bases and J shed 0 bases, with 13 bases lying between them. The CDR3 spans 15 residues. In germline, CDR1 is MDHEN, CDR2 SYDVKM.